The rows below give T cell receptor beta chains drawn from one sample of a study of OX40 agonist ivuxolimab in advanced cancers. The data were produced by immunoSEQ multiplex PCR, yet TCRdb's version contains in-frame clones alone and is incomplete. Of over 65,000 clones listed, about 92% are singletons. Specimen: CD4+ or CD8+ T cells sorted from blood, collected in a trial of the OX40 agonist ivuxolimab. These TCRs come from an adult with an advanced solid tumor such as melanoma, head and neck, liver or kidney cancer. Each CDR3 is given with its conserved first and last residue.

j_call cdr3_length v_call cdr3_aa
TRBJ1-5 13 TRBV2 CASSVSGVQPQHF
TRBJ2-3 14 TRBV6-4 CASSTDTSTDTQYF
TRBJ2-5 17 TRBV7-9 CASSPGLAGGYQETQYF
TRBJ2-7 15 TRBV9 CASSVGGDNLYEQYF
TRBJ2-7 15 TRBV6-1 CASSELLAGSYEQYF
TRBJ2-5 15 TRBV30 CAWDPGLAGAGTQYF
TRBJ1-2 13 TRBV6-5 CASSPRTDLGYTF
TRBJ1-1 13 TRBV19 CASSIASGLEAFF
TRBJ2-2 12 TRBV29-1 CSSGGDTGELFF
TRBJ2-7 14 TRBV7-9 CASSFRQTSYEQYF
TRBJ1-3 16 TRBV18 CASSPPDGVSGNTIYF
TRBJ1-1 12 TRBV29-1 CSIQQGDTEAFF
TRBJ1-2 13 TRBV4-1 CASSRGQVYGYTF
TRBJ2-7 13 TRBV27 CATWSNGPSEQYF
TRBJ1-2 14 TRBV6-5 CASTEGLRNYGYTF
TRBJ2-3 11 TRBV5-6 CASSFQDTQYF
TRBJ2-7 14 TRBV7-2 CASSVRGFGLQQYF
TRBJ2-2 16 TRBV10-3 CAISGLAGAGTGELFF
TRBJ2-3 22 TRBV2 CASSEAVSRPGTSGSVGDTQYF
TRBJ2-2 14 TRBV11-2 CASSLGFDPGELFF
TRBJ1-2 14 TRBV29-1 CSVSRDRGLSGYTF
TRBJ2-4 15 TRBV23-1 CASSSPPVAKNIQYF
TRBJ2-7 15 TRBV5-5 CASSLVRGRRYEQYF
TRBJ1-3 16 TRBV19 CASSTPGQGAGNTIYF